These T cell receptor beta chains were read from a single sample in a study of CD8 T cells in Susac syndrome. TCRdb re-called the immunoSEQ multiplex PCR reads with MiXCR, one entry per CDR3 protein. The repertoire holds 150,000 to 200,000 distinct CDR3 sequences, with around 95% as singletons. The specimen was CD4+ T cells from PBMCs. The receptors shown here come from a human donor in good health. CDR3s include the opening cysteine and the closing phenylalanine or tryptophan. The size field is filled for only some rows; it gives once, few, many or a size class.

>TRBJ2-1|TRBV20-1|NA
CSARDPLAGDNEQFF
>TRBJ2-1|TRBV20-1|NA
CSARGPAIHNEQFF
>TRBJ2-7|TRBV10-3|NA
CATDRAGEQYF
>TRBJ2-1|TRBV5-1|NA
CASSLPGHLNEQFF
>TRBJ1-5|TRBV28|NA
CASSRNPGRQHF
>TRBJ2-2|TRBV7-2|NA
CASSLYVRANTGELFF
>TRBJ2-1|TRBV5-4|NA
CASSLGGNEQFF
>TRBJ2-5|TRBV29-1|NA
CSVGTGGGETQYF
>TRBJ2-5|TRBV19|NA
CASSIDRDSGETQYF
>TRBJ1-4|TRBV28|NA
CASSPGPTNEKLFF
>TRBJ1-1|TRBV7-9|NA
CASSPRPGGYVNTEAFF
>TRBJ2-4|TRBV7-9|NA
CASSLDGAEDIQYF
>TRBJ1-1|TRBV2|NA
CASSYQTGTEAFF
>TRBJ1-1|TRBV3-1|NA
CASSYGQIEAFF
>TRBJ2-1|TRBV7-2|NA
CASSLRGGLSGEQFF
>TRBJ1-1|TRBV5-1|once
CASSLGQAKNTEAFF
>TRBJ2-2|TRBV25-1|NA
CASSVPTGELFF
>TRBJ2-6|TRBV4-2|NA
CASTTRSGANVLTF
>TRBJ2-4|TRBV7-2|NA
CASSATGGAGKNIQYF
>TRBJ1-5|TRBV6-5|NA
CASSYSRGQQPQHF
>TRBJ2-7|TRBV11-1|NA
CASSSGPGTSGGYEQYF
>TRBJ2-5|TRBV2|NA
CASRALAGWETQYF
>TRBJ1-6|TRBV15|once
CATSRDLGLYNSPLHF
>TRBJ2-5|TRBV6-5|once
CASSYSGRSTETQYF
>TRBJ2-5|TRBV30|NA
CAWSVLGGEETQYF
>TRBJ2-7|TRBV7-9|NA
CASSLGSGEEQYF
>TRBJ1-3|TRBV20-1|NA
CSATPLEGHSGNTIYF
>TRBJ1-1|TRBV29-1|once
CSVVDTEAFF
>TRBJ1-1|TRBV2|NA
CASRLQETGIDTEAFF
>TRBJ2-5|TRBV27|NA
CASSFVGAQETQYF
>TRBJ1-1|TRBV21-1|once
CASRGQQAFF
>TRBJ1-1|TRBV11-1|NA
CASSQVGGTEAFF
>TRBJ1-1|TRBV27|NA
CASRSQVSAEAFF
>TRBJ2-1|TRBV3-1|NA
CASSQDLAGSLEQFF
>TRBJ1-4|TRBV18|NA
CASSAGLEKLFF
>TRBJ1-6|TRBV18|once
CASSPQGTDNSPLHF
>TRBJ1-1|TRBV20-1|NA
CSAQNPGAGNTEAFF
>TRBJ2-4|TRBV7-9|NA
CASSLQDDIQYF
>TRBJ2-6|TRBV6-6|NA
CASGVSSGANVLTF
>TRBJ2-1|TRBV20-1|NA
CSARDLRQGSYNEQFF
>TRBJ2-2|TRBV3-1|NA
CASSQYNSGTGELFF
>TRBJ1-5|TRBV25-1|once
CASRGGDQPQHF
>TRBJ1-2|TRBV3-1|NA
CASSQDVRAGYTF
>TRBJ2-7|TRBV19|few
CASGTGIPYEQYF
>TRBJ1-2|TRBV6-1|NA
CASSAQVDSGGYTF